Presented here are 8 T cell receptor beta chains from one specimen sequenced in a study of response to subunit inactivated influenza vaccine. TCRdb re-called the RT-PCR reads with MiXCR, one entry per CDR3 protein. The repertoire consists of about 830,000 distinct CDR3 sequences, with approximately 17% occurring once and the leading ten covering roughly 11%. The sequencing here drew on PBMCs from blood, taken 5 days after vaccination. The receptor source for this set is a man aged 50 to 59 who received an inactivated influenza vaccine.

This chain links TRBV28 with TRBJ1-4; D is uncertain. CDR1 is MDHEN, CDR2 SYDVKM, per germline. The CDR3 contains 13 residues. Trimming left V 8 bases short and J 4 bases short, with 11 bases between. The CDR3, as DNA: TGTGCCAGCCGGTCCTGGGTTAATGAAAAACTGTTTTTT. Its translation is CASRSWVNEKLFF.

CDR3 amino acids: CASTRSPTGGSTNEKLFF. The CDR3 DNA follows: TGTGCCAGCACCCGTTCACCGACAGGGGGCTCAACTAATGAAAAACTGTTTTTT. This chain links TRBV7-8 with TRBJ1-4, with 10 bases lining up with TRBD1. Germline V gene data show CDR1 as SGHVS and CDR2 as FQNEAQ. The junction had 11 bases not matched to a gene; V was cut back by 7 bases and J by 0 bases. The CDR3 is 18 residues long.

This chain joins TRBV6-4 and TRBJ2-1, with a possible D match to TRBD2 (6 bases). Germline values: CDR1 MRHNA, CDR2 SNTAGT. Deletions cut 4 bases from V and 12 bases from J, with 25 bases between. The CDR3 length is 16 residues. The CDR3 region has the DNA TGTGCCAGCAGTGCTAAGGAGTCTAGCGACCAGGGTGTGCAGTTCTTC. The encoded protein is CASSAKESSDQGVQFF.

CDR3 nucleotide sequence: TGCAGTGCTAGGCAACAGGGGAGGACAGATACGCAGTATTTT. Its translation is CSARQQGRTDTQYF. The V and J genes are TRBV20-1 and TRBJ2-3; D is possibly TRBD1 (7 bases). Trimming removed 3 bases at V and 3 bases at J, with 13 bases between. Germline CDR1 DFQATT, CDR2 SNEGSKA (reference sequence). This CDR3 contains 14 residues.

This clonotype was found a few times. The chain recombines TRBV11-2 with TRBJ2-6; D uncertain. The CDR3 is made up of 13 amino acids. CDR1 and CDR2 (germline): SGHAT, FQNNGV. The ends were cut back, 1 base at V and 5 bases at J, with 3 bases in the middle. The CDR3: CASSLARANVLTF. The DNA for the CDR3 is TGTGCCAGCAGCTTAGCCAGGGCCAACGTCCTGACTTTC. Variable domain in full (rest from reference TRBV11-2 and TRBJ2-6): EAGVAQSPRYKIIEKRQSVAFWCNPISGHATLYWYQQILGQGPKLLIQFQNNGVVDDSQLPKDRFSAERLKGVDSTLKIQPAKLEDSAVYLCASSLARANVLTFGAGSRLTVL.

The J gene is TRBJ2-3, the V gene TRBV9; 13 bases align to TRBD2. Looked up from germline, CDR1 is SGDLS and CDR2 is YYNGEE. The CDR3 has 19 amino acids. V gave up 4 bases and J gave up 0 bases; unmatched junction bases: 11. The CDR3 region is CASSPRTSGSWSSTDTQYF. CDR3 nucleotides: TGTGCCAGCAGCCCCCGGACTAGCGGGAGTTGGTCTAGCACAGATACGCAGTATTTT. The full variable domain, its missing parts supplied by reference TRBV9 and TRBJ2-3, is DSGVTQTPKHLITATGQRVTLRCSPRSGDLSVYWYQQSLDQGLQFLIQYYNGEERAKGNILERFSAQQFPDLHSELNLSSLELGDSALYFCASSPRTSGSWSSTDTQYFGPGTRLTVL.

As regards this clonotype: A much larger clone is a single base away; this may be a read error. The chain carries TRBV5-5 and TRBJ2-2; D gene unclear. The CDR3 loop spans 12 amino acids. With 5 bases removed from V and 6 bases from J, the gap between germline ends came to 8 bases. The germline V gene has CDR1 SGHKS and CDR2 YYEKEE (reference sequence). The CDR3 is CASSYWAGELFF. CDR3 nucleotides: TGTGCCAGCAGTTATTGGGCCGGGGAGCTGTTTTTT.

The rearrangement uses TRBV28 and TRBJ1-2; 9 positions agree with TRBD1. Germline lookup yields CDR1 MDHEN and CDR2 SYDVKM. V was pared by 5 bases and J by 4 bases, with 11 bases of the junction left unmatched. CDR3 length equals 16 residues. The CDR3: CASSTPGQGVGYGYTF. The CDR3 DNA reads TGTGCCAGCAGTACCCCGGGACAGGGTGTGGGCTATGGCTACACCTTC.